Described below is a single T cell receptor (beta chain) sequence and its context. V lost 4 bases, J lost 1 base, and 11 bases lay in between. Germline-derived CDR1 and CDR2 are MGHDK and SYGVNS. The CDR3 has 15 residues. The sample comes from a study of blood T cell repertoires in COVID-19. About the research overall: Acute and convalescent COVID-19 specimens originated in the United States, Italy and Spain.

The table came from immunoSEQ multiplex PCR; TCRdb's copy has only in-frame clones and leaves some out. The sample records approximately 190,000 clones, 80% to 90% being singletons. The clonotype originates from a woman between 65 and 79 years old with active or convalescent COVID-19. The rearrangement links TRBV25-1 to TRBJ1-5; D might be TRBD1 (6 bases). Sequenced material: peripheral blood. In DNA, the CDR3 is TGTGCCAGCAGTGTTTCGGGACAAAGCAATCAGCCCCAGCATTTT. The encoded protein is CASSVSGQSNQPQHF.